The rows below give T cell receptor beta chains drawn from one sample of a study of blood T cells in healthy people across ages. TCRdb recomputed calls from the 5' RACE reads with MiXCR, one row per CDR3 protein. The table includes 1.8 million or so distinct CDR3 sequences, around 42% detected once. Material for sequencing was blood. The receptors stem from a human donor in good health. Both conserved end residues are part of each CDR3. D genes are given only for firm matches. Clone sizes are given selectively: once, few, many, or a class where the clone is expanded.

J gene: TRBJ2-5
D gene: NA
V gene: TRBV12-3/TRBV12-4
clone size: NA
CDR3 protein: CASSHRGVEETQYF
CDR3 DNA: TGTGCCAGCAGCCATAGGGGGGTAGAGGAGACCCAGTACTTC

J gene: TRBJ2-1
D gene: TRBD2
V gene: TRBV4-1
clone size: many
CDR3 protein: CASSQDVGGMNYNEQFF
CDR3 DNA: TGCGCCAGCAGCCAAGATGTGGGGGGGATGAACTACAATGAGCAGTTCTTC

J gene: TRBJ2-3
D gene: TRBD2
V gene: TRBV30
clone size: NA
CDR3 protein: CAWSDGLAGYTDTQYF
CDR3 DNA: TGTGCCTGGAGTGATGGTCTAGCGGGGTATACAGATACGCAGTATTTT

J gene: TRBJ2-1
D gene: TRBD1
V gene: TRBV7-6
clone size: NA
CDR3 protein: CASSSGPGTGVYNEQFF
CDR3 DNA: TGTGCCAGCAGCTCTGGGCCCGGGACAGGGGTTTACAATGAGCAGTTCTTC

J gene: TRBJ2-3
D gene: NA
V gene: TRBV7-2
clone size: few
CDR3 protein: CASSLETLRGQYF
CDR3 DNA: TGTGCCAGCAGCTTAGAGACCCTCCGGGGGCAGTATTTT

J gene: TRBJ1-2
D gene: NA
V gene: TRBV7-2
clone size: NA
CDR3 protein: CASSLLQVWGYTF
CDR3 DNA: TGTGCCAGCAGCTTACTACAGGTCTGGGGCTACACCTTC

J gene: TRBJ1-5
D gene: NA
V gene: TRBV7-9
clone size: once
CDR3 protein: CASSLVGSRKKPQHF
CDR3 DNA: TGTGCCAGCAGCTTAGTAGGGAGCAGGAAAAAGCCCCAGCATTTT

J gene: TRBJ2-3
D gene: NA
V gene: TRBV7-2
clone size: once
CDR3 protein: CASSLGIRGAQTQYF
CDR3 DNA: TGTGCCAGCAGCTTAGGAATACGGGGGGCACAAACGCAGTATTTT

J gene: TRBJ2-1
D gene: NA
V gene: TRBV5-4
clone size: NA
CDR3 protein: CASSLDPADYNEQFF
CDR3 DNA: TGTGCCAGCAGCTTGGACCCAGCGGACTACAATGAGCAGTTCTTC

J gene: TRBJ2-7
D gene: NA
V gene: TRBV3-1
clone size: NA
CDR3 protein: CASSQGSVSFYEQYF
CDR3 DNA: TGTGCCAGCAGCCAAGGATCTGTCAGTTTCTACGAGCAGTACTTC

J gene: TRBJ1-2
D gene: NA
V gene: TRBV20-1
clone size: few
CDR3 protein: CSAPDSSGESFNYGYTF
CDR3 DNA: TGCAGTGCCCCGGACTCCTCGGGAGAGTCCTTTAACTATGGCTACACCTTC

J gene: TRBJ1-6
D gene: TRBD1
V gene: TRBV3-1
clone size: NA
CDR3 protein: CASSPYAGTGTSPLHF
CDR3 DNA: TGTGCCAGCAGCCCTTATGCCGGGACAGGGACGTCACCCCTCCACTTT

J gene: TRBJ1-2
D gene: NA
V gene: TRBV20-1
clone size: once
CDR3 protein: CSARRSQGPHGYTF
CDR3 DNA: TGCAGTGCTCGCCGATCTCAGGGCCCCCATGGCTACACCTTC

J gene: TRBJ2-2
D gene: NA
V gene: TRBV20-1
clone size: NA
CDR3 protein: CSARTARNTGELFF
CDR3 DNA: TGCAGTGCTCGGACGGCCAGGAACACCGGGGAGCTGTTTTTT

J gene: TRBJ2-4
D gene: TRBD1
V gene: TRBV28
clone size: few
CDR3 protein: CASSQGGIDIQYF
CDR3 DNA: TGTGCCAGCAGTCAAGGGGGCATTGACATTCAGTACTTC

J gene: TRBJ2-6
D gene: TRBD1
V gene: TRBV11-1
clone size: many
CDR3 protein: CASSSGQGLGANVLTF
CDR3 DNA: TGTGCCAGCAGCTCGGGACAGGGGCTGGGGGCCAACGTCCTGACTTTC

J gene: TRBJ2-3
D gene: TRBD2
V gene: TRBV20-1
clone size: NA
CDR3 protein: CSAYLAGVYDTQYF
CDR3 DNA: TGCAGTGCCTACTTAGCGGGGGTATATGATACGCAGTATTTT

J gene: TRBJ2-5
D gene: NA
V gene: TRBV20-1
clone size: once
CDR3 protein: CSAKRTEGSGTQYF
CDR3 DNA: TGCAGTGCCAAAAGGACAGAGGGTTCGGGGACCCAGTACTTC